The 24 T cell receptor beta chains in this list originate from one sample, sequenced in a study of blood T cells in healthy people across ages. Primers used in a second PCR of about 7 to 12 cycles were a sample-barcoded 5' primer and a J-beta primer mix. TCRdb processed the 5' RACE reads anew with MiXCR; each CDR3 protein has one entry. The sample lists 600,000 to 1,000,000 distinct CDR3 sequences, over 45% occurring once. Source material: blood. Receptor source: a man in his thirties or forties in good health.

The chain is built from TRBV20-1 and TRBJ2-1; 7 nucleotides line up with TRBD2. This CDR3 region has 14 residues. Per the germline V gene, CDR1 is DFQATT and CDR2 is SNEGSKA (reference sequence). The CDR3 DNA is TGCAGCCCCCTTTCTAGCGGTGCCTACAATGAGCAGTTCTTC. Amino acid sequence: CSPLSSGAYNEQFF.

On this clonotype itself: A junction end diverges from the germline sequence, so it may reflect a read error. This chain joins TRBV28 and TRBJ2-4; the D gene could be TRBD1 or TRBD2 (5 bases each). The J call is in doubt because the DNA end fits TRBJ2-7 better. This CDR3 is 13 amino acids long. Germline V gene sequence: CDR1 MDHEN, CDR2 SYDVKM. Here the CDR3 reads CASSLGRLYEQYF. In DNA, the CDR3 is TGTGCTAGCAGCTTGGGACGGTTATACGAGCAGTACTTC.

The chain couples TRBV5-1 to TRBJ2-5; no definite D call. The CDR3 sequence is 12 residues long. Germline lookup yields CDR1 SGHRS and CDR2 YFSETQ. The ends were cut back, 6 bases at V and 0 bases at J, with 6 bases in the middle. CDR3 sequence reads: CASMQDQETQYF. In DNA form, the CDR3 reads TGCGCCAGCATGCAAGACCAAGAGACCCAGTACTTC.

A few counts support this clonotype. The rearrangement joins TRBV7-3 to TRBJ1-2; D unresolved. V was shortened by 5 bases and J by 2 bases, with 12 bases between the two germline ends. The CDR3 covers 14 residues. Germline lookup yields CDR1 SGHTA and CDR2 FQGTGA. This chain's CDR3 is CASSPGGVNYGYTF. The CDR3 bases are TGTGCCAGCAGCCCCGGAGGCGTAAACTATGGCTACACCTTC.

V is TRBV20-1 and J is TRBJ2-5; unclear D gene. The CDR3 contains 12 residues. Trimming took off 1 base at V and 5 bases at J, with 8 bases between the two ends. Germline assignment: CDR1 DFQATT and CDR2 SNEGSKA (reference sequence). CDR3 nucleotide sequence: TGCAGTGCTAGAGTAACTCTCGAGACCCAGTACTTC. Protein: CSARVTLETQYF.

This clonotype showed up just once. V and J are TRBV5-1 and TRBJ1-2; D remains ambiguous. Germline CDR1 SGHRS, CDR2 YFSETQ. This CDR3 contains 14 residues. V was clipped by 5 bases and J by 0 bases, with 11 bases between them. The CDR3 region is CASRPGASNYGYTF. CDR3 nucleotide sequence: TGCGCCAGCAGACCAGGAGCTTCTAACTATGGCTACACCTTC.

V usage is TRBV12-5 and J usage is TRBJ2-7; TRBD1 might be the D (6 bases). CDR3 length: 12 amino acids. V was pared by 2 bases and J by 6 bases, with 8 bases between. Germline V gene lookup returns CDR1 LGHNT and CDR2 FRNRAP. This chain's CDR3 is CASGLNRVEQYF. The DNA for the CDR3 is TGTGCTAGTGGTTTGAACAGGGTCGAGCAGTACTTC.

Concerning this clonotype: A much more abundant neighbour one base away suggests this may be a read error. The chain is built from TRBV11-2 and TRBJ2-1; D unresolved. Germline V gives CDR1 SGHAT, CDR2 FQNNGV. CDR3 length equals 12 residues. CDR3 in amino acids: CVSSVGYNEQFF. CDR3 nucleotide sequence: TGTGTCAGCAGTGTAGGCTACAATGAGCAGTTCTTC.

The sample holds a few counts of this clonotype. The J gene is TRBJ2-6, the V gene TRBV7-9, with unresolved D. The CDR3 loop spans 14 amino acids. The V end was cut by 3 bases, the J end by 2 bases, with 5 bases between. Germline V gene sequence: CDR1 SEHNR, CDR2 FQNEAQ (reference sequence). CDR3 nucleotides: TGTGCCAGCAGCTTCGCCACTGGGGCCAACGTCCTGACTTTC. As protein: CASSFATGANVLTF.

The rearrangement uses TRBV20-1 and TRBJ2-5, with D uncertain. The length of the CDR3 is 12 residues. Germline loops: CDR1 DFQATT, CDR2 SNEGSKA (reference sequence). V dropped 2 bases and J dropped 4 bases, with 8 bases sitting between them. In DNA, the CDR3 is TGCAGTGCTAGACCGGCGGCAGAGACCCAGTACTTC. It yields the protein CSARPAAETQYF.

This rearrangement joins TRBV25-1 to TRBJ2-1, with D possibly being TRBD1 (6 bases). Trimming pared 3 bases from V and 7 bases from J, leaving 19 bases between. The CDR3 length is 16 residues. Germline CDR1 is MGHDK and CDR2 is SYGVNS. The CDR3 sequence: CASSEPDRFKGNEQFF. CDR3 coding DNA: TGTGCCAGCAGTGAGCCCGACAGGTTCAAAGGGAATGAGCAGTTCTTC.

This chain uses TRBV12-3 or TRBV12-4 with TRBJ2-5; TRBD1 agrees at 7 bases. With V trimmed by 2 bases and J by 2 bases, 8 bases remained unmatched. The CDR3 sequence is 16 residues long. CDR3 DNA: TGTGCCAGCAGTTTATCGACCGGGACAGTTCAAGAGACCCAGTACTTC. As protein: CASSLSTGTVQETQYF.

The genes are TRBV7-2 and TRBJ2-4; 7 bases line up with TRBD1. The J call may not be correct, given that the DNA end is closer to TRBJ2-7. From germline, CDR1 is SGHTA and CDR2 FQGNSA. CDR3 size: 15 residues. The CDR3 loop reads CASSSSTGWIYEQYF. The CDR3 region has the DNA TGTGCCAGCAGCTCCTCGACAGGGTGGATCTACGAGCAGTACTTC.

The rearrangement uses TRBV6-2 or TRBV6-3 and TRBJ2-6, with a tentative D call TRBD2 (6 bases). Germline CDR1 MNHEY, CDR2 SVGEGT. This CDR3 region has 18 residues. V shed 8 bases and J shed 0 bases, with 20 bases lying between them. The CDR3: CASPPEGYQSSGANVLTF. Here the CDR3 DNA reads TGTGCCAGCCCACCGGAGGGATATCAGTCCTCTGGGGCCAACGTCCTGACTTTC.

The chain is built from TRBV20-1 and TRBJ2-1; TRBD2 is a possible D gene (7 bases). V gave up 6 bases and J gave up 7 bases, with 16 bases separating them. Germline CDR1 and CDR2: DFQATT and SNEGSKA (reference sequence). The CDR3 contains 13 residues. CDR3 residues: CSAKSGTSNEQFF. CDR3 DNA sequence: TGCAGTGCCAAAAGCGGGACATCGAATGAGCAGTTCTTC.

As regards this clonotype: One junction end disagrees with the germline gene, perhaps due to a read error. The genes are TRBV5-1 and TRBJ2-5; no firm D call. This CDR3 has 13 amino acids. The germline CDR1 and CDR2 sequences are SGHRS and YFSETQ. CDR3 amino acids: CAGRPDPKETQYF. In DNA form, the CDR3 reads TGCGCCGGCAGGCCGGACCCAAAAGAGACCCAGTACTTC. Full variable domain (missing parts from reference TRBV5-1 and TRBJ2-5): KAGVTQTPRYLIKTRGQQVTLSCSPISGHRSVSWYQQTPGQGLQFLFEYFSETQRNKGNFPGRFSGRQFSNSRSEMNVSTLELGDSALYLCAGRPDPKETQYFGPGTRLLVL.

V usage is TRBV5-5 and J usage is TRBJ1-1, with D hard to call. This CDR3 has 13 amino acids. Germline values: CDR1 SGHKS, CDR2 YYEKEE (reference sequence). Trimming left V 3 bases short and J 0 bases short, with 6 bases between. The CDR3 region has the DNA TGTGCCAGCAGCTCGCGGGTGAACACTGAAGCTTTCTTT. It translates to CASSSRVNTEAFF.

The CDR3 bases are TGTGCTAGCGCAAGAGCGGGAGACTACGAGCAGTACTTC. The encoded protein is CASARAGDYEQYF. The chain uses TRBV12-5 and TRBJ2-5, with 8 bases matching TRBD2. The assigned J gene may be wrong: the sequence end matches TRBJ2-7 better. The germline gives CDR1 LGHNT, CDR2 FRNRAP. The CDR3 is 13 residues long.

This clonotype was observed a handful of times. The V call is TRBV7-9, the J call TRBJ2-2; perhaps TRBD1 as D (6 bases). Per the germline V gene, CDR1 is SEHNR and CDR2 is FQNEAQ (reference sequence). V was pared by 9 bases and J by 2 bases, with 13 bases between. CDR3 size: 14 residues. In DNA, the CDR3 is TGTGCCAGAACAGGGCCGCTTAACACCGGGGAGCTGTTTTTT. Translation: CARTGPLNTGELFF. The variable domain in full, with the rest retrieved from reference TRBV7-9 and TRBJ2-2, is DTGVSQNPRHKITKRGQNVTFRCDPISEHNRLYWYRQTLGQGPEFLTYFQNEAQLEKSRLLSDRFSAERPKGSFSTLEIQRTEQGDSAMYLCARTGPLNTGELFFGEGSRLTVL.

The chain links TRBV9 to TRBJ1-2, with D hard to call. V lost 5 bases to trimming and J lost 3 bases, with 14 bases between them. Germline CDR1 reads SGDLS; CDR2 reads YYNGEE. This CDR3 contains 14 residues. The CDR3 loop reads CASSSQRGYYGYTF. As DNA, the CDR3 is TGTGCCAGCAGTTCCCAACGCGGTTACTATGGCTACACCTTC.

This clonotype has ten or more counts. This chain connects TRBV7-9 to TRBJ2-7; D uncertain. Trimming cost V 3 bases and J 4 bases, with 10 bases left between them. This CDR3 is built from 13 residues. CDR1 is SEHNR and CDR2 is FQNEAQ in the germline V gene (reference sequence). The chain's CDR3 is CASSFLSGYEQYF. The DNA of the CDR3 is TGTGCCAGCAGCTTCCTTTCCGGGTACGAGCAGTACTTC. Filled out from reference TRBV7-9 and TRBJ2-7, the complete variable domain reads DTGVSQNPRHKITKRGQNVTFRCDPISEHNRLYWYRQTLGQGPEFLTYFQNEAQLEKSRLLSDRFSAERPKGSFSTLEIQRTEQGDSAMYLCASSFLSGYEQYFGPGTRLTVT.

The rearrangement joins TRBV10-3 to TRBJ2-1; the D call may be TRBD1 or TRBD2 (6 bases each). V was shortened by 7 bases and J by 9 bases, with 25 bases between the two germline ends. CDR1 ENHRY and CDR2 SYGVKD come from the germline V gene. This CDR3 has 16 amino acids. CDR3 coding DNA: TGTGCCATCAATTCAGGAGGGGGACCTGAGAAAGGTGAGCAGTTCTTC. It codes for CAINSGGGPEKGEQFF.

The CDR3 loop is CSVDDRSYTF. The CDR3 region has the DNA TGCAGCGTTGATGATCGTTCGTACACCTTC. This chain connects TRBV29-1 to TRBJ1-2; the D is unclear. The germline CDR1 and CDR2 sequences are SQVTM and ANQGSEA. The CDR3 is made up of 10 amino acids. With 3 bases removed from V and 11 bases from J, the gap between germline ends came to 10 bases.

This clonotype was counted at least ten times. V is TRBV20-1 and J is TRBJ2-5, with D unclear. Germline V CDR1 and CDR2: DFQATT, SNEGSKA (reference sequence). CDR3 length: 13 residues. The V end was cut by 6 bases, the J end by 1 base, with 12 bases between. Here the CDR3 reads CSAPGAIQETQYF. The CDR3 DNA follows: TGCAGTGCCCCCGGAGCTATCCAAGAGACCCAGTACTTC.